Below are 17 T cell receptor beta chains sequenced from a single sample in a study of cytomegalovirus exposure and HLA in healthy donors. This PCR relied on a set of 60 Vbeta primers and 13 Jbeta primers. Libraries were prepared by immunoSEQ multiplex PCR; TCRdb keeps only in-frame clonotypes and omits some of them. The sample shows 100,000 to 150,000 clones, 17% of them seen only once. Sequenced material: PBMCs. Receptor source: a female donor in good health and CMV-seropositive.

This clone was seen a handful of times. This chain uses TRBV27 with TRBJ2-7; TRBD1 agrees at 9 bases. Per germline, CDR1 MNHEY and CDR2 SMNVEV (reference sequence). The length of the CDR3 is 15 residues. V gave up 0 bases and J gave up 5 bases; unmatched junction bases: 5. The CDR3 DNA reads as TGTGCCAGCAGTTTATCACAGGGGGCGCTGGACGAGCAGTACTTC. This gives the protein CASSLSQGALDEQYF.

The CDR3, as DNA: TGTGCCAGAAGCTTGTGGCGAATGACAGGCAATCAGCCCCAGCATTTT. This gives the protein CARSLWRMTGNQPQHF. The chain couples TRBV5-3 to TRBJ1-5; maybe TRBD1 (5 bases). TRBV5-3 is treated as an ORF (open reading frame) with a function not yet certain. V was clipped by 1 base and J by 2 bases, with 13 bases between them. The CDR3 has 16 amino acids.

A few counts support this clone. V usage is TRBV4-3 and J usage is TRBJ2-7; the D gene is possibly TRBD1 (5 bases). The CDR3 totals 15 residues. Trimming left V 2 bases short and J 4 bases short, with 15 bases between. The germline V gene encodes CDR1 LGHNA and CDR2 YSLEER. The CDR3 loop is CASSQLAQGNYEQYF. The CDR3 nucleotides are TGCGCCAGCAGCCAACTGGCGCAGGGCAATTACGAGCAGTACTTC.

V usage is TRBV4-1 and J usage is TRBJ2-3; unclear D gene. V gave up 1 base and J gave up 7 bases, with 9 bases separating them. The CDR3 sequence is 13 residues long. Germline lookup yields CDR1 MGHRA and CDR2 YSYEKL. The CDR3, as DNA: TGCGCCAGCAGCCAAGCGACGGGTTATACGCAGTATTTT. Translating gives CASSQATGYTQYF.

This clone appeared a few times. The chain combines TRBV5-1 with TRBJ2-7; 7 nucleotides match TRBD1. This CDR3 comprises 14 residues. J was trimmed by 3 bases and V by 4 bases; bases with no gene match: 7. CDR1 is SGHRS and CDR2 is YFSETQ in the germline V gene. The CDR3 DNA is TGCGCCAGCAGCGCCCCCGGGACAGTCTACGAGCAGTACTTC. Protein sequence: CASSAPGTVYEQYF.

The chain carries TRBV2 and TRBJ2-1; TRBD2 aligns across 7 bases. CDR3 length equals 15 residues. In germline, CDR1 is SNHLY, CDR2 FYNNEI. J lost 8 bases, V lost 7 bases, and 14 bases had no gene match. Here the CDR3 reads CASTIYRGVLYEQFF. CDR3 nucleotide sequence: TGTGCCAGCACCATATACCGGGGGGTGCTCTATGAGCAGTTCTTC.

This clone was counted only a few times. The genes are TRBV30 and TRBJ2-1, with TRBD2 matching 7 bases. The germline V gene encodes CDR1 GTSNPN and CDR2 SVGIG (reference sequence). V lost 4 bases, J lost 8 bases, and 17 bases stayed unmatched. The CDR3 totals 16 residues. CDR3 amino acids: CAWKRIGGSVTDEQFF. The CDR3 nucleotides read TGTGCCTGGAAACGGATCGGGGGGTCGGTGACGGATGAGCAGTTCTTC.

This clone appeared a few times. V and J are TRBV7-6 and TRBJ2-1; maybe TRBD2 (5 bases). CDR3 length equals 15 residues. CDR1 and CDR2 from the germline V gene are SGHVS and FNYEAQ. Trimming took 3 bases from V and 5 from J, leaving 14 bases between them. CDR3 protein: CASSFLGADNNEQFF. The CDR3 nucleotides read TGTGCCAGCAGCTTTCTGGGAGCAGACAACAATGAGCAGTTCTTC.

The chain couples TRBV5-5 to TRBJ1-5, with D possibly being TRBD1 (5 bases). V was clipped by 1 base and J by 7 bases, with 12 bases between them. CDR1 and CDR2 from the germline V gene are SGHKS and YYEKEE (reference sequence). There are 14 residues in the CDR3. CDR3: CASSLWQSGQPQHF. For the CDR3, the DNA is TGTGCCAGCAGCTTGTGGCAGTCAGGGCAGCCCCAGCATTTT.

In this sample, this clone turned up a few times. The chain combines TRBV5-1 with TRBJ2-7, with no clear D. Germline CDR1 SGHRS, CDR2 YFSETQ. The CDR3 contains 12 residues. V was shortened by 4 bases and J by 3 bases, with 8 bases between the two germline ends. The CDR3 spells CASSINYYEQYF. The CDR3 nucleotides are TGCGCCAGCAGCATTAACTACTACGAGCAGTACTTC.

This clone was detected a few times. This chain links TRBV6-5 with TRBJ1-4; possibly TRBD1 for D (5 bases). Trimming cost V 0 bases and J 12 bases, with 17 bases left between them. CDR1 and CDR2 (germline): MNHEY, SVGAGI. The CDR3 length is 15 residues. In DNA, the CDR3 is TGTGCCAGCAGTTACTCTATTGGGGCCGGGGGGGAACTGTTTTTT. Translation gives CASSYSIGAGGELFF.

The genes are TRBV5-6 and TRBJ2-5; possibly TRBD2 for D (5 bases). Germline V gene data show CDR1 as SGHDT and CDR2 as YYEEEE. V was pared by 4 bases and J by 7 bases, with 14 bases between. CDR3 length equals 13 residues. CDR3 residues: CASSLTEAATQYF. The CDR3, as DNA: TGTGCCAGCAGCCTCACGGAGGCCGCGACCCAGTACTTC.

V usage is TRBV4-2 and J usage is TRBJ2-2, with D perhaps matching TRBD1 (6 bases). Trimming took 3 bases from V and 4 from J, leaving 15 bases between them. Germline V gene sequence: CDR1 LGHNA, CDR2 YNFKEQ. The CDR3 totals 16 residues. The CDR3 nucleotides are TGTGCCAGCAGCCAGACAGGTTTTAGGGGCACCGGGGAGCTGTTTTTT. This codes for CASSQTGFRGTGELFF.

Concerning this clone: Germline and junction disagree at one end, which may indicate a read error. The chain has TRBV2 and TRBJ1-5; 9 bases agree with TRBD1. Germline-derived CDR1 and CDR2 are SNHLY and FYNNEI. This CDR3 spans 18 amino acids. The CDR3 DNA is TGTGCCAGCGGCGGCAACCGGGACAGGGCACATAGCGATCAGCCCCAGCATTTT. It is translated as CASGGNRDRAHSDQPQHF.

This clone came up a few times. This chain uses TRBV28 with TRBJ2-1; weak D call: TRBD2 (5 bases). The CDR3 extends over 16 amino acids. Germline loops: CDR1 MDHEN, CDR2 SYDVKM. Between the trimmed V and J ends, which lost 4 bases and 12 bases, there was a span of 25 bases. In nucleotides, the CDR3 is TGTGCCAGCAGTTCTTTGACTATTATGCTACCGGTAGGGCAGTTCTTC. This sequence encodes CASSSLTIMLPVGQFF.

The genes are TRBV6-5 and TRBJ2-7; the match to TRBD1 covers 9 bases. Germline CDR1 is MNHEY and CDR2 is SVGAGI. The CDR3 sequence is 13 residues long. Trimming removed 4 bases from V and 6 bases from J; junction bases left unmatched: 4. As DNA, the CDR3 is TGTGCCAGCAGTTCACAGGGGGCTCGCGAGCAGTACTTC. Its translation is CASSSQGAREQYF.

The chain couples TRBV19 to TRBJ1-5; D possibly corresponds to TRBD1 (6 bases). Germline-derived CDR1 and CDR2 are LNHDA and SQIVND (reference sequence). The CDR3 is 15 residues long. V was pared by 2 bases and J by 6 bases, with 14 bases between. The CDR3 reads CASSISGTSLQPQHF. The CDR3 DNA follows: TGTGCCAGTAGTATATCGGGGACATCGCTTCAGCCCCAGCATTTT.